This TCR beta chain was sequenced in a study of T cell responses to AZD1222 COVID-19 vaccine. Study conclusions and caveats: The study identified only five to seven AZD1222 recipients as seropositive at baseline. The peak T cell response came first, and repertoires were sampled only after it. Regions 160-218 and 743-854 held dominance among vaccine-associated CD4 TCRs, which spanned spike.

Generated by immunoSEQ multiplex PCR, the TCRdb table keeps only in-frame clones and is missing some. The data show approximately 160,000 clones, with about 90% seen just once and 1% to 1.4% held by the top ten. The germline V gene encodes CDR1 SGHRS and CDR2 YFSETQ. CDR3 length equals 16 residues. Trimming removed 0 bases from V and 0 bases from J, with 9 bases in between. In the case of this clone: Its antigen is unknown.

The sequenced sample was peripheral blood, obtained 28 days after the second AZD1222 dose. The chain links TRBV5-1 to TRBJ1-4; D call uncertain. The sequence derives from an adult who received the AZD1222 COVID-19 vaccine. The CDR3 here is CASSLAHRSTNEKLFF. DNA of the CDR3: TGCGCCAGCAGCTTGGCACATAGGTCAACTAATGAAAAACTGTTTTTT.